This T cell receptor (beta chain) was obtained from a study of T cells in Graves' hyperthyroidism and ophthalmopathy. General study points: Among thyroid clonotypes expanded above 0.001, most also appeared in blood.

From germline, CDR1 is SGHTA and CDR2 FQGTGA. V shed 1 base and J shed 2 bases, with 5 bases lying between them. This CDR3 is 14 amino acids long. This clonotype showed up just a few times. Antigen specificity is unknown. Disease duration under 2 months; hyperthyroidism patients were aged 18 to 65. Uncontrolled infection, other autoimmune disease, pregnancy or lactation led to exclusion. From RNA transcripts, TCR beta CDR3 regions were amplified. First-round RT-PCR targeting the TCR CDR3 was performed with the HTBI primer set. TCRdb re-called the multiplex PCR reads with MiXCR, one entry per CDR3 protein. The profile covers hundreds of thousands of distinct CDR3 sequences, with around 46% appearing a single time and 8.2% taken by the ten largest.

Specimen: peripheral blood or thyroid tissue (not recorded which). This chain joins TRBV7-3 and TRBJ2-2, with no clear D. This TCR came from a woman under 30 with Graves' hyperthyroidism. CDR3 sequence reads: CASSLILNTGELFF. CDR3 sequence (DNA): TGTGCCAGCAGCTTAATACTTAACACCGGGGAGCTGTTTTTT.